The T cell receptor beta chain under discussion was sequenced for a study of cytomegalovirus exposure and HLA in healthy donors. The PCR had 60 Vbeta and 13 Jbeta primers. Data came from immunoSEQ multiplex PCR; TCRdb stores just in-frame clones and leaves some out. The sample has approximately 120,000 clones; 76% are singletons. CDR1 and CDR2 from the germline V gene are LGHNA and YNFKEQ. The V and J ends lost 0 bases and 4 bases, in that order; junction bases with no gene match: 5. The CDR3 contains 17 residues. The origin of this receptor is a man aged 50-59 years in good health and CMV-seronegative. Specimen: PBMCs. The J gene is TRBJ2-5, the V gene TRBV4-2; TRBD2 aligns across 13 bases. The CDR3 loop reads CASSQDRTSGGGETQYF. DNA for the CDR3: TGTGCCAGCAGCCAAGACAGGACTAGCGGGGGTGGAGAGACCCAGTACTTC.